The present T cell receptor (beta chain) was sequenced within a study of technical replicates of blood from several donors. Sequencing used immunoSEQ multiplex PCR; TCRdb keeps in-frame clones, though not all of them. The table records over 85,000 clones, approximately 96% of them present only once. CDR1 is SNHLY, CDR2 FYNNEI, per germline. V shed 3 bases and J 13 bases; nucleotides not matched to a gene: 7. This CDR3 is built from 12 residues. Sequencing was performed on T cells isolated from PBMCs. The chain couples TRBV2 to TRBJ2-7, with 9 positions matching TRBD2. This receptor was identified in a human donor in good health. The CDR3 protein is CASSEDLAGLYF. Here the CDR3 DNA reads TGTGCCAGCAGTGAGGACCTAGCGGGGTTATACTTC.